This T cell receptor (beta chain) was recovered during a study of long-term antiretroviral therapy in people with HIV. To note about this clone: The antigen remains undetermined.

Broader study findings: Clones showing expansion before ART dominated the repertoire at all time points.

This CDR3 contains 16 residues. From germline, CDR1 is LGHNA and CDR2 YNFKEQ. V was pared by 2 bases and J by 5 bases, with 11 bases of the junction left unmatched. The assay used was immunoSEQ (version v3.0), run at survey level. Clones were sequenced by immunoSEQ multiplex PCR, and TCRdb holds only the in-frame ones, with some missing. The table has tens of thousands of clones, approximately 75% seen once. This chain joins TRBV4-2 and TRBJ1-2, with TRBD1 matching 7 bases. This specimen was unsorted PBMCs, taken 3 years after starting antiretroviral therapy. This TCR derives from a man in his fifties with HIV. In DNA, the CDR3 is TGTGCCAGCAGCCAATCTCAGACAGGGAATATATATGGCTACACCTTC. Translated, it gives CASSQSQTGNIYGYTF.